This paragraph covers one T cell receptor (beta chain) sequence. This sequence may be a read error, since a much larger clone differs from it by one base. This specimen comes from a study of kidney transplant recipient with SARS-CoV-2 infection. Germline CDR1 is MDHEN and CDR2 is SYDVKM. This CDR3 has 15 amino acids. MiXCR, run by TCRdb on the reads, gives a single entry per CDR3 protein. This sample has 200,000 to 300,000 distinct CDR3 sequences; under 35% occur once, and the top ten carry less than 8.5%. This receptor was identified in a young adult male patient who had COVID-19 and was a kidney transplant recipient. Some of the T cells might come from the graft donor. The chain employs TRBV28 and TRBJ1-2, with 10 bases identical to TRBD1. The input for sequencing was a blood sample, taken at baseline and on day 111 from a kidney transplant recipient. CDR3 DNA sequence: TGTACCAGCAGTTCGCTCGACAGGGGGCGCGGAGGCTACACCTTC. Translating gives CTSSSLDRGRGGYTF.